A selection of T cell receptor beta chains follows, all from one sample in a study of shared clonotypes between healthy human individuals. Clones were read by immunoSEQ multiplex PCR, and TCRdb kept only the in-frame ones, dropping some. This sample has around 340,000 clones, with more than 60% found just once. Sequencing was done on a sample of memory CD4+ T cells sorted from blood. Every receptor here comes from a young man in good health. Both conserved end residues are part of each CDR3. D genes are given only for firm matches. Part of the rows lack a size; the others show once, few, many or a class for expanded clones.

V gene,clone size,J gene,D gene,CDR3 protein,CDR3 DNA
TRBV7-2,.,TRBJ2-7,.,CASSLETSSYEQYF,TGTGCCAGCAGCTTGGAGACTAGCTCCTACGAGCAGTACTTC
TRBV6-6,.,TRBJ1-1,.,CASNLMATMLLGAFF,TGTGCCAGCAATTTAATGGCCACAATGCTTCTTGGAGCTTTCTTT
TRBV7-7,.,TRBJ2-1,.,CASSSGPGQPNNEQFF,TGTGCCAGCAGCTCCGGGCCGGGCCAGCCGAACAATGAGCAGTTCTTC
TRBV28,.,TRBJ2-7,TRBD1,CASSGPGQLYEQYF,TGTGCCAGCAGCGGACCGGGACAGCTATACGAGCAGTACTTC
TRBV28,.,TRBJ2-1,TRBD2,CASSLRTSGNNEQFF,TGTGCCAGCAGTTTGCGGACTAGCGGTAACAATGAGCAGTTCTTC
TRBV28,.,TRBJ1-5,.,CASAEGILNQPQHF,TGTGCCAGCGCGGAGGGCATCCTCAATCAGCCCCAGCATTTT
TRBV7-8,few,TRBJ2-2,TRBD1,CASSLSTGENTGELFF,TGTGCCAGCAGCTTATCGACAGGGGAGAACACCGGGGAGCTGTTTTTT
TRBV25-1,.,TRBJ2-7,.,CASSRAGTPTYEQYF,TGTGCCAGCAGTAGGGCCGGGACACCAACCTACGAGCAGTACTTC
TRBV11-2,.,TRBJ2-1,TRBD1,CASSLDLRDRGFF,TGTGCCAGCAGCTTAGACCTCCGGGACAGGGGGTTCTTC
TRBV5-5,.,TRBJ2-1,.,CASSSRAGASGAYNEQFF,TGTGCCAGCAGCTCACGTGCCGGGGCCTCCGGGGCCTACAATGAGCAGTTCTTC
TRBV6-4,few,TRBJ2-3,.,CASSDGGLSTDTQYF,TGTGCCAGCAGTGACGGGGGGTTGAGCACAGATACGCAGTATTTT
TRBV5-6,few,TRBJ1-1,.,CASSGGARATEAFF,TGTGCCAGCAGCGGGGGAGCTAGGGCCACTGAAGCTTTCTTT
TRBV25-1,few,TRBJ2-1,.,CASSEYIPNEQFF,TGTGCCAGCAGTGAATATATCCCCAATGAGCAGTTCTTC
TRBV6-1,once,TRBJ2-1,.,CASSPARWASEQFF,TGTGCCAGCAGCCCCGCCCGGTGGGCTTCTGAGCAGTTCTTC
TRBV6-5,.,TRBJ1-3,.,CASSYVQGTSGNTIYF,TGTGCCAGCAGTTACGTTCAGGGGACCTCTGGAAACACCATATATTTT
TRBV28,.,TRBJ2-3,TRBD1,CASSSNYRGLDTQYF,TGTGCCAGCAGTTCCAACTACAGGGGATTAGATACGCAGTATTTT
TRBV7-9,.,TRBJ2-7,.,CASSKGRLSYEQYF,TGTGCCAGCAGCAAGGGACGCCTCTCCTACGAGCAGTACTTC
TRBV2,.,TRBJ1-1,.,CASREWTVNTEAFF,TGTGCCAGCAGAGAATGGACAGTGAACACTGAAGCTTTCTTT
TRBV9,few,TRBJ2-3,.,CASSPGVSTDTQYF,TGTGCCAGCAGCCCAGGAGTTAGCACAGATACGCAGTATTTT
TRBV15,.,TRBJ2-3,.,CATSRELSNSDTQYF,TGTGCCACCAGCAGAGAACTATCTAACTCAGATACGCAGTATTTT
TRBV29-1,.,TRBJ1-1,.,CSVDFGTGPAFF,TGCAGCGTTGATTTCGGTACGGGTCCGGCTTTCTTT